Sequencing of this TCR beta chain was carried out in a study of CD8+ T cells in alopecia areata. Background on the study: Administration of oral tofacitinib to treated patients was at 5 to 10 mg twice daily. Study-wide findings and caveats: There were also resident alphabeta T cells of normal skin sequenced in scalp samples. Patients shared TCRs less clearly than mice did, possibly owing to HLA. The study found higher clonality in lesional than normal scalp, especially in alopecia totalis/universalis.

Regarding this clone: Its antigen is as yet unknown.

The CDR3 covers 16 residues. Trimming took 10 bases from V and 1 from J; bases not matched to a gene: 12. CDR1 and CDR2 from the germline V gene are MGHRA and YSYEKL. Once RNA had been extracted, it was reverse transcribed into cDNA to act as the sequencing template. Sequencing used immunoSEQ multiplex PCR; TCRdb keeps in-frame clones, though not all of them. The sample carries under 15,000 clones, roughly 57% recorded once. It was from alopecia areata patients that lesional scalp punch biopsies and peripheral blood were collected. This TCR came from a human donor with alopecia areata. J is TRBJ2-1 and V is TRBV4-1; the match to TRBD2 covers 8 bases. Sequenced material: skin. The CDR3 region has the DNA TGCGCCACTTCCAACCCGGGACTAGTTTCCTACAATGAGCAGTTCTTC. Its protein is CATSNPGLVSYNEQFF.